Below are 23 T cell receptor beta chains sequenced from a single sample in a study of identical twins. TCRdb analysed the 5' RACE reads with MiXCR anew, one entry per CDR3 protein. The sample carries fewer than 900,000 distinct CDR3 sequences, 21% recorded once. The same sample was also studied in work on T cells expressing NK-cell markers.

Sequencing was performed on PBMCs. These receptors all stem from a young woman in good health.

CDR3 sequence reads: CSGLGLENTQYF. CDR3 bases: TGCAGTGGCCTGGGACTAGAGAATACGCAGTATTTT. J is TRBJ2-3 and V is TRBV20-1; 8 nucleotides match TRBD2. The CDR3 extends over 12 amino acids. Germline CDR1 reads DFQATT; CDR2 reads SNEGSKA (reference sequence). V gave up 7 bases and J gave up 7 bases; unmatched junction bases: 7.

V gene TRBV29-1 combines with J gene TRBJ2-4; the D is unclear. Germline values: CDR1 SQVTM, CDR2 ANQGSEA. The V end lost 6 bases, the J end lost 10 bases, and 10 bases lay between the germline ends. The CDR3 runs to 10 residues. As DNA, the CDR3 is TGCAGCGTCCTTACTGGAATTCAGTACTTC. Amino acids: CSVLTGIQYF.

V gene TRBV30 combines with J gene TRBJ2-7; D possibly corresponds to TRBD2 (6 bases). V dropped 6 bases and J dropped 7 bases, with 22 bases sitting between them. The CDR3 consists of 14 residues. Per the germline V gene, CDR1 is GTSNPN and CDR2 is SVGIG (reference sequence). CDR3 nucleotides: TGTGCCTGCCTATTAGCGGCCGGGTCGGGGGAGCAGTACTTC. Its translation is CACLLAAGSGEQYF. Full variable domain (missing parts from reference TRBV30 and TRBJ2-7): SQTIHQWPATLVQPVGSPLSLECTVEGTSNPNLYWYRQAAGRGLQLLFYSVGIGQISSEVPQNLSASRPQDRQFILSSKKLLLSDSGFYLCACLLAAGSGEQYFGPGTRLTVT.

This chain uses TRBV20-1 with TRBJ1-2, with a tentative D call TRBD1 (5 bases). V lost 1 base to trimming and J lost 0 bases, with 6 bases between them. CDR1 is DFQATT, CDR2 SNEGSKA, per germline (reference sequence). The CDR3 is 13 amino acids. The CDR3 DNA sequence: TGCAGTGCTAGAGGACAGACTAACTATGGCTACACCTTC. Translated: CSARGQTNYGYTF.

This chain joins TRBV3-1 and TRBJ2-7, with D tentatively TRBD2 (5 bases). Trimming shortened V by 2 bases and J by 2 bases, and 16 bases separated the two germline ends. Germline V gene data show CDR1 as LGHDT and CDR2 as YNNKEL (reference sequence). The CDR3 is 16 residues long. For the CDR3, the DNA is TGTGCCAGCAGCCAAAGTCCCGGGATCCGAACCTACGAGCAGTACTTC. Its protein is CASSQSPGIRTYEQYF.

The gene calls are TRBV5-6 and TRBJ2-7, with D possibly being TRBD2 (6 bases). Germline V gene sequence: CDR1 SGHDT, CDR2 YYEEEE. Trimming removed 2 bases from V and 7 bases from J, with 13 bases in between. The length of the CDR3 is 13 residues. The chain's CDR3 is CASSFGTWKEQYF. The DNA for the CDR3 is TGTGCCAGCAGCTTTGGGACTTGGAAGGAGCAGTACTTC.

A few counts support this clonotype. The V call is TRBV7-2, the J call TRBJ2-1; possible D gene TRBD2, 5 bases. V shed 5 bases and J shed 9 bases, with 11 bases lying between them. Per germline, CDR1 SGHTA and CDR2 FQGNSA. The length of the CDR3 is 12 residues. The CDR3 nucleotides read TGTGCCAGCAGCCGATTGAGGGTTGAGCAGTTCTTC. Translation gives CASSRLRVEQFF.

This clonotype turned up a few times. The rearrangement joins TRBV7-6 to TRBJ1-4; D is possibly TRBD1 (5 bases). The CDR3 is 16 residues long. The germline V gene has CDR1 SGHVS and CDR2 FNYEAQ. Trimming took 4 bases from V and 3 from J, leaving 15 bases between them. In DNA, the CDR3 is TGTGCCAGCAGCTGGTCTACTCAGGGAGCTAATGAAAAACTGTTTTTT. This gives the protein CASSWSTQGANEKLFF.

This clonotype was detected ten times or more. CDR3 protein: CSANGAGGAVWTYNEQFF. The CDR3 coding sequence is TGCAGTGCTAATGGGGCAGGGGGCGCAGTATGGACCTACAATGAGCAGTTCTTC. The V gene is TRBV20-1, the J gene TRBJ2-1; TRBD1 agrees at 8 bases. CDR1 is DFQATT and CDR2 is SNEGSKA in the germline V gene (reference sequence). This CDR3 is 18 amino acids long. V was clipped by 4 bases and J by 2 bases; unmatched bases: 16.

This clonotype appeared a few times. The J gene is TRBJ2-3, the V gene TRBV27; 10 bases match TRBD2. Germline values: CDR1 MNHEY, CDR2 SMNVEV (reference sequence). V shed 3 bases and J 4 bases; nucleotides not matched to a gene: 4. The CDR3 length is 15 residues. CDR3 loop: CASSLRGLAADTQYF. The CDR3 DNA reads as TGTGCCAGCAGTTTGAGAGGACTAGCGGCAGATACGCAGTATTTT.

This sequence joins TRBV19 and TRBJ2-7, with 8 bases that match TRBD2. The trim removed 7 bases at V and 2 bases at J, leaving 10 bases unmatched. The germline gives CDR1 LNHDA, CDR2 SQIVND (reference sequence). This CDR3 is built from 15 residues. CDR3 in DNA: TGTGCCAGTAACCTGGAGGCGGGGGGCCCCTACGAGCAGTACTTC. Amino acid sequence: CASNLEAGGPYEQYF.

V is TRBV4-2 and J is TRBJ2-1, with 11 bases identical to TRBD2. This CDR3 comprises 16 residues. Germline loops: CDR1 LGHNA, CDR2 YNFKEQ. V shed 2 bases and J 9 bases; nucleotides not matched to a gene: 9. The CDR3 sequence: CASSQSDSGGAGEQFF. The CDR3 DNA reads TGTGCCAGCAGCCAATCCGATAGCGGGGGGGCGGGTGAGCAGTTCTTC.

This clonotype was counted ten times or more. The genes are TRBV12-3 or TRBV12-4 and TRBJ1-4; a possible D gene is TRBD1 (5 bases). The CDR3 runs to 14 residues. Trimming shortened V by 6 bases and J by 4 bases, and 12 bases separated the two germline ends. This chain's CDR3 is CASRPGPVNEKLFF. DNA of the CDR3: TGTGCCAGCAGGCCGGGACCTGTTAATGAAAAACTGTTTTTT.

This clonotype was recorded a few times. V gene TRBV7-2 combines with J gene TRBJ1-1; 7 positions agree with TRBD1. The V gene's germline CDR1 is SGHTA and CDR2 FQGNSA. Trimming took 5 bases from V and 3 from J; bases not matched to a gene: 9. The CDR3 extends over 15 amino acids. CDR3: CASSRMTGSYTEAFF. Here the CDR3 DNA reads TGTGCCAGCAGCCGCATGACAGGGTCCTACACTGAAGCTTTCTTT.

This clonotype turned up a few times. The rearrangement links TRBV7-2 to TRBJ2-5, with a possible D match to TRBD2 (7 bases). This CDR3 region has 13 residues. Germline CDR1 is SGHTA and CDR2 is FQGNSA. Trimming pared 10 bases from V and 2 bases from J, leaving 14 bases between. The CDR3 loop is CAKGGGWQETQYF. CDR3 nucleotides: TGTGCCAAAGGGGGGGGGTGGCAAGAGACCCAGTACTTC.

This sequence joins TRBV6-1 and TRBJ1-5; maybe TRBD1 (6 bases). From germline, CDR1 is MNHNS and CDR2 SASEGT. CDR3 length: 16 residues. V was cut by 6 bases and J by 6 bases, with 21 bases left in between. CDR3 coding DNA: TGTGCCAGCAGCGAATCCGGGCCCCGAGGGGGTCAGCCCCAGCATTTT. Translating it yields CASSESGPRGGQPQHF.

The chain has TRBV12-5 and TRBJ2-4; tentatively, D is TRBD2 (6 bases). Trimming shortened V by 1 base and J by 2 bases, and 18 bases separated the two germline ends. Germline CDR1 reads LGHNT; CDR2 reads FRNRAP. The CDR3 spans 18 residues. This CDR3 reads CASGLARFGRDSKNIQYF. CDR3 in DNA: TGTGCTAGTGGTTTGGCCCGCTTCGGGAGAGACTCCAAAAACATTCAGTACTTC.

The V and J genes are TRBV18 and TRBJ1-2; unclear D gene. Germline CDR1 reads KGHSH; CDR2 reads LQKENI. Trimming took 3 bases from V and 8 from J, leaving 13 bases between them. The CDR3 totals 13 residues. The CDR3 loop reads CASSPSQFNGYTF. The CDR3 DNA sequence: TGTGCCAGCTCACCGAGCCAGTTTAACGGCTACACCTTC.

The chain carries TRBV11-2 and TRBJ2-5; the D is unclear. Germline values: CDR1 SGHAT, CDR2 FQNNGV. With 2 bases removed from V and 2 bases from J, the gap between germline ends came to 15 bases. The CDR3 sequence is 16 residues long. As DNA, the CDR3 is TGTGCCAGCAGCTTAATTCCAGTCGGGCAGCAAGAGACCCAGTACTTC. Residues: CASSLIPVGQQETQYF.

There are a few counts of this clonotype. J is TRBJ2-1 and V is TRBV20-1, with 11 nucleotides matching TRBD2. The CDR3 covers 14 residues. CDR1 DFQATT and CDR2 SNEGSKA come from the germline V gene (reference sequence). V shed 4 bases and J 8 bases; nucleotides not matched to a gene: 7. The CDR3 coding sequence is TGCAGTGCTACTACTAGCGGGAGACGCGATGAGCAGTTCTTC. This encodes CSATTSGRRDEQFF.

The J gene is TRBJ2-7, the V gene TRBV20-1, with D tentatively TRBD2 (6 bases). The CDR3 runs to 13 residues. V lost 4 bases and J lost 4, with 14 bases in between. In germline, CDR1 is DFQATT, CDR2 SNEGSKA (reference sequence). The CDR3 bases are TGCAGTGCTATAGCGGCAGGGCGGTACGAGCAGTACTTC. Translated: CSAIAAGRYEQYF.

This clonotype was observed at least ten times. The gene calls are TRBV5-1 and TRBJ2-1; a weak D match, TRBD1 (6 bases). V lost 2 bases and J lost 9, with 21 bases in between. CDR3 size: 16 residues. Germline V gene lookup returns CDR1 SGHRS and CDR2 YFSETQ. Here the CDR3 reads CASSFDQTGIRPEQFF. CDR3 in DNA: TGCGCCAGCAGCTTTGACCAGACAGGCATCCGACCTGAGCAGTTCTTC. Full variable domain (rest looked up from reference TRBV5-1 and TRBJ2-1): KAGVTQTPRYLIKTRGQQVTLSCSPISGHRSVSWYQQTPGQGLQFLFEYFSETQRNKGNFPGRFSGRQFSNSRSEMNVSTLELGDSALYLCASSFDQTGIRPEQFFGPGTRLTVL.

The chain recombines TRBV12-3 or TRBV12-4 with TRBJ2-7, with a tentative D call TRBD2 (5 bases). The CDR3 length is 14 residues. V lost 5 bases and J lost 6, with 17 bases in between. Here the CDR3 reads CASSQTGVLREQYF. DNA for the CDR3: TGTGCCAGCAGTCAAACCGGGGTCCTCCGCGAGCAGTACTTC.